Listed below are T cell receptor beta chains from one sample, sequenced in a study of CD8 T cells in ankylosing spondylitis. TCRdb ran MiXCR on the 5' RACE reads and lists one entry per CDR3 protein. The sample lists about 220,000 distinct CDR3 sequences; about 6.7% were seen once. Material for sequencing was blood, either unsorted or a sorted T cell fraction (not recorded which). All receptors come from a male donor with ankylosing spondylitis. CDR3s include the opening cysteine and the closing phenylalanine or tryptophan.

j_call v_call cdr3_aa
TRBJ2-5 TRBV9 CASSVGGSGRETQFF
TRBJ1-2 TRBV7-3 CASSSRGDRGLGYTF
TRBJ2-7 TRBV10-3 CAISSDGTYEQYF
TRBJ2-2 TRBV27 CASNQGPVGELFF
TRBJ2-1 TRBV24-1 CATSETGRDNEQFF
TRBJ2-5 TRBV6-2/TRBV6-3 CASSYGGAETQYF
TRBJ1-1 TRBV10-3 CAISGPRETGDMNTEAFF
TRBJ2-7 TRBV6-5 CASSYLDRSGEQYF
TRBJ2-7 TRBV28 CASSPLRGRRYEQYF
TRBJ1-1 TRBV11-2 CASSSLVGYRGEAFF
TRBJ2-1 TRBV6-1 CASSDEGLINEQFF
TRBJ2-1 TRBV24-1 CATSDPPRGHNEQFF
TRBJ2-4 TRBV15 CAAAGPPDRNIQYF
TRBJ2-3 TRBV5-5 CASSTGTDTDTQYF
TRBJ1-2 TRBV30 CAWSVGQGPGF
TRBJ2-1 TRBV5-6 CAGGLAGSYNEQFF
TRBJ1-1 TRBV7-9 CASSWRDGDTEAFF
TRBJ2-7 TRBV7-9 CASSLKGGTTYEQYF
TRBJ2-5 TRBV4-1 CASSYRGGQETQYF
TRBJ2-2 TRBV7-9 CASSPTGLIAGELFF
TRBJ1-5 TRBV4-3 CASSQDWGDNQPQHF
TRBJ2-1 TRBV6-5 CASSRLGNEQFF
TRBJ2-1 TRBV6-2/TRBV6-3 CASSYPATSGRDNEQFF
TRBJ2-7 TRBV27 CASSLEIASELNEQYF
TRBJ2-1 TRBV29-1 CSVNGGPIYNEQFF
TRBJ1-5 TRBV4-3 CASSQGSGIYQPQHF